This TCR beta chain was recovered during a study of T cells in Graves' hyperthyroidism and ophthalmopathy. This clonotype was seen repeatedly, ten times or more. TCR beta CDR3 regions were amplified from RNA. Primed by the HTBI set, a first-round RT-PCR was run on the TCR CDR3. TCRdb used MiXCR to reprocess the multiplex PCR reads, holding one entry per CDR3 protein. The table lists 600,000 to 800,000 distinct CDR3 sequences, roughly 32% of them singletons, with around 30% in the top ten. The CDR3 consists of 14 residues. V lost 0 bases, J lost 5 bases, and 3 bases stayed unmatched. Germline V CDR1 and CDR2: DFQATT, SNEGSKA (reference sequence).

This chain joins TRBV20-1 and TRBJ2-5; 10 positions match TRBD1. Sequencing was done on a sample of blood. This sequence was found in a woman aged 40 to 50 with Graves' hyperthyroidism. CDR3 region: CSARDGDRGETQYF. As DNA, the CDR3 is TGCAGTGCTAGAGATGGGGACAGGGGTGAGACCCAGTACTTC.